The sequence of this TCR beta chain was determined in a study of shared clonotypes between healthy human individuals (dated by TCRdb to about 2020). With regard to the full study: The cohort included a few men and two women between 18 and 49 years of age. Per donor, leukapheresis produced somewhere between about 0.8 and 9 billion PBMCs. To increase sequencing depth and limit assay-specific biases, different laboratories used diverse techniques to prepare libraries and sequence TCR repertoires. For each donor, CD4 naive and CD4 memory were each run on three plates, CD8 naive on two plates, and CD8 memory on one plate. Blood TCR repertoires of about five healthy adults were deeply sequenced to estimate repertoire size and the extent of clonotype sharing between individuals. Findings and caveats that apply to the study as a whole: Compared with non-shared clonotypes, the clonotypes found in all four sorted-subset donors had higher generation probabilities. The small number of donors limited the genetic and exposure-history diversity represented. Estimated clonotype richness was generally larger for naive than for memory subsets. Rarefaction of sorted-subset datasets indicated incomplete sequencing despite the large sequencing depth. Pairwise subsampling led to the expectation that sequencing depth would affect the degree of clonotype sharing among donors. Sharing across a few donors was observed for about 5% of naive CD4, over 3% of naive CD8, 2% to 2.5% of memory CD4, and roughly 0.4% of memory CD8 clonotypes. Sampling was restricted to blood, and TCR repertoires in tissue are likely to differ from TCR repertoires in blood.

The germline ends are 10 bases apart after V is trimmed by 3 bases and J by 7 bases. Looking up the germline V gene yields CDR1 MDHEN and CDR2 SYDVKM. From the cysteine through the phenylalanine, the CDR3 covers 13 amino acids. Only the CDR3 portion is preserved as DNA: 39 bases, with reading frame beginning at the first base. CD8 naive samples were obtained by positive selection for CCR7 among CD45RO-negative cells, yielding a CD45RA+CCR7+ population from which TemRA cells were excluded. Healthy HIV-negative adults with no recently reported acute infections or vaccinations were included as donors. All donors were Caucasian adults living in Nashville, Tennessee, USA. After blood collection by leukapheresis, PBMCs were isolated using Ficoll-Histopaque density gradient centrifugation and then cryopreserved in the vapor phase of liquid nitrogen. Analytical flow cytometry was used to check the purity and quantity of every magnetically sorted T cell population. Genomic DNA was isolated from each sorted fraction and quantified by UV absorbance on a Nanodrop 2000c.

Using the deep immunoSEQ assay, multiplex PCR amplified TCR CDR3 regions from genomic DNA. Genomic DNA extracted from each cell subset was distributed evenly over all wells of several immunoSEQ 96-well plates, and each plate served as one replicate. Each replicate PCR for sorted subsets received roughly 0.2 ug genomic DNA, equal to about 29,000 T cell genomes. The purified libraries were quantified using a Qubit 3.0 fluorometer, sized with a Bioanalyzer 2100, and then quantified again using the KAPA Library Quantification kit. Every immunoSEQ 96-well plate was sequenced on a dedicated single-read 150-cycle Illumina NextSeq 550 flow cell. The study's processing was this. Because the immunoSEQ output included only junctional sequences and no quality scores, the filtering could not be the same as the filtering used for full-length reads. To assign V/J genes and CDR3, sequences were annotated using PyIR, a Python wrapper for IgBLAST v1.9, with IMGT germline references. Reads with weak V/J assignments (E-value above 1e-6), missing CDR3, stop codons, out-of-frame junctions, or ambiguous translated residues were removed. A V3J clonotype was defined by an identical inferred V gene, J gene, and CDR3 amino acid sequence. The percentage overlap between two repertoires was calculated by dividing the number of shared unique clonotypes by the size of the smaller repertoire. Richness of each repertoire was evaluated using RTK rarefaction, the Chao1 estimator, and Recon v2.1 estimates of unobserved clonotypes. Generation probabilities were computed with OLGA for all TCRbeta clonotypes obtained by the gDNA method from a few donors. Entries here come from immuneACCESS through TCRdb and include only in-frame sequences with V and J called. Some clones fail to appear in such tables; in the studies checked, an unresolved V gene covers under half of the shortfall, and the cause of the remainder is unknown. Clone size and the V and J calls come from that table; the DNA yielded D and trimming. Counted in this sample were hundreds of thousands of clones; about 90% of them appeared once. The ten largest clones take up more than 20% of the sample.

Regarding this clone: Its antigen is still unknown. Qualities for individual bases were not recorded, and no much larger clone is one base off.

Sequenced: naive CD8+ T cells sorted from blood. The cell subset or site label of this sample denotes: CD45RA+CCR7+. The rearrangement joined TRBV28 to TRBJ2-1; the D gene assignment is ambiguous. The source is a man aged 30-40 years in good health. In nucleotide form, the sequence is TGTGCCAGCAGTTTGGCTTTAGTAAATGAGCAGTTCTTC. Its coded protein is CASSLALVNEQFF.